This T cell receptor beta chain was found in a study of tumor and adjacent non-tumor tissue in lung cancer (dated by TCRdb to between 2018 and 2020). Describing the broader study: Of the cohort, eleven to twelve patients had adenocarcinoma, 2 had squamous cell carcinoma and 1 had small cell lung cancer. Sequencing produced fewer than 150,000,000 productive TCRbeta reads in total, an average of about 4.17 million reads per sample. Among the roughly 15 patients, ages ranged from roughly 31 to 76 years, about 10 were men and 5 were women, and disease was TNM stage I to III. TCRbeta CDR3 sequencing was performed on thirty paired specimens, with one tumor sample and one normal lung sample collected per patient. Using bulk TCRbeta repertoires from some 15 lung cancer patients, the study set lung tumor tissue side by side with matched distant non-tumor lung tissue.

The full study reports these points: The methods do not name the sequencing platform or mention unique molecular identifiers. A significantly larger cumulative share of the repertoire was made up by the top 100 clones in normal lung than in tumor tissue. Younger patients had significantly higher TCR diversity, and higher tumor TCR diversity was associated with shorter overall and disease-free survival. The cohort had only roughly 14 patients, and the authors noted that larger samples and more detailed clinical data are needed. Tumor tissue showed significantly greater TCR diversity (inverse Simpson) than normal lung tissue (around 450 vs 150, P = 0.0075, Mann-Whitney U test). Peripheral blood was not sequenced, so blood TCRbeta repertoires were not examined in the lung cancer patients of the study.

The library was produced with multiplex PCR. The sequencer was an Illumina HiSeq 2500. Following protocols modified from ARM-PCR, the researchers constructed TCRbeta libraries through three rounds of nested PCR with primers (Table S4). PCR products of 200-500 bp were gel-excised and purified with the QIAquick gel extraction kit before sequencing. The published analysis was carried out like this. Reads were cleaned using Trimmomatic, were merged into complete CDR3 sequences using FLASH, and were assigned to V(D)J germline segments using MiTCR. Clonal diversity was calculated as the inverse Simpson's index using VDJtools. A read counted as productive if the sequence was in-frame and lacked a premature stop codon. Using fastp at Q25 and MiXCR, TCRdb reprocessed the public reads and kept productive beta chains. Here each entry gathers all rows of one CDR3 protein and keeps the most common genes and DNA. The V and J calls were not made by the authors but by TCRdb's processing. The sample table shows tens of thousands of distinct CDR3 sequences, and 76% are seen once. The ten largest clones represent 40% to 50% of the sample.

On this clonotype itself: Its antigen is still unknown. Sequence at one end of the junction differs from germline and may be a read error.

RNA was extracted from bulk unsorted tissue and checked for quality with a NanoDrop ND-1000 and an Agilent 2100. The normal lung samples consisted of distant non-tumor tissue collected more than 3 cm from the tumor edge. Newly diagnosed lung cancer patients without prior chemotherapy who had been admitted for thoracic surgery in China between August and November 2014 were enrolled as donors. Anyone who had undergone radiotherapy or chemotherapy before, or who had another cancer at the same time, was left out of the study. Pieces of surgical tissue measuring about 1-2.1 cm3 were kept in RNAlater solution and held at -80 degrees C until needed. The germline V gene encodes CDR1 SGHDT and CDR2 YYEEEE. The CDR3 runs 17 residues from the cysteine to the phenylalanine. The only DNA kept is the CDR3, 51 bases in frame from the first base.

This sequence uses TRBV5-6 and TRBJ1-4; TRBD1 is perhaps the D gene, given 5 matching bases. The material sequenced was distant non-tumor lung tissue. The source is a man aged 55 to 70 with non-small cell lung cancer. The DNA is TGTGCCAGCAGCTCCAGGAGAGGGGCCCGAAGTAATGGAAAACTGCTTTTT. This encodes CASSSRRGARSNGKLLF.